The TCR beta chain under discussion was sequenced for a study of blood T cell repertoires in COVID-19 (dated by TCRdb to 2018 to 2021). Notes on the research overall: Samples from collaborators originated in the United States, Italy and Spain and spanned both the acute and convalescent phases of COVID-19. The material from the prospective study consisted of cDNA or gDNA derived from T cells, B-cell-depleted T cells, or PBMCs. The dataset comprised deeply sampled blood TCRbeta repertoires from subjects exposed to, actively infected with, or recovered from COVID-19. A freely available public database, intended as a resource for researchers studying the immune response to SARS-CoV-2, is where the repertoires were released. The samples were drawn from two sources: the first 160 participants of the ongoing ImmuneRACE study, and 1,200 or so subjects contributed by 6 global collaborators. The sample metadata nearly always contained a de-identified subject ID, COVID-19 status, age in years and sex. HLA class I and class II types, where available, came from metadata supplied by the sample provider rather than from assay-based typing. What the study reported, not specific to this receptor: The amount of clinical and demographic metadata varied by source and participant and was provided uncurated.

In the prospective study, participants were about 18 to 90 years old, resided in around 25 geographic areas of the United States, and were enrolled through a virtual design. Cohort assignment in the prospective study relied on participant-reported clinical history from a screening survey and a study questionnaire. Each participant in the prospective study had whole blood, serum and a nasopharyngeal or oropharyngeal swab collected by mobile phlebotomists. Participants in the prospective study had the option to provide additional blood draws and questionnaires over a roughly 2-month period. Prospective study blood samples were shipped either frozen or at room temperature before DNA extraction. Remarks on this clone: Its antigen remains unidentified. Per-base quality was not reported, and no clone a single base away is much larger than it.

The CDR3 runs 15 residues from the cysteine to the phenylalanine. The retained sequence is limited to the CDR3, 45 bases, with the frame set at the first base. V and J are trimmed by 3 bases and 4 bases, and the gene matches miss 5 bases of the junction. Sequences LNHDA (CDR1) and SQIVND (CDR2) are obtained from the germline V gene (reference sequence). The immunoSEQ Assay, a bias-controlled multiplex PCR, was used to amplify TCRbeta CDR3 regions from genomic DNA. From the authors' description of their analysis: Within the assay, amplification of reference gene primers was used to estimate how many nucleated cells each sample contained. Sequence reads were collapsed and filtered to measure the absolute abundance of every unique TCRbeta CDR3 rearrangement. For each sample, productive Simpson clonality was calculated as the square root of Simpson's diversity index across productive rearrangements. The clones in this table, taken by TCRdb from immuneACCESS, are in-frame only. Not every clone is retained; where verified, under half of the shortfall comes from an unresolved V gene, and the cause of the rest is unknown. V, J and clone size reflect that table, while D and trimming were determined from the DNA. This sample is represented by about 200,000 clones; more than 70% of them were singletons. Of the sample, around 5.7% falls within the top ten clones.

Specimen: PBMCs or T cells enriched from blood (not recorded which). This clonotype was sampled from a man in his forties or fifties with acute COVID-19. The rearranged chain carries TRBV19 and TRBJ2-5; 10 of the junction bases match TRBD2. CDR3 sequence: CASSIPSGSRETQYF. The nucleotide sequence reads TGTGCCAGTAGTATCCCTAGCGGGAGTAGAGAGACCCAGTACTTC.